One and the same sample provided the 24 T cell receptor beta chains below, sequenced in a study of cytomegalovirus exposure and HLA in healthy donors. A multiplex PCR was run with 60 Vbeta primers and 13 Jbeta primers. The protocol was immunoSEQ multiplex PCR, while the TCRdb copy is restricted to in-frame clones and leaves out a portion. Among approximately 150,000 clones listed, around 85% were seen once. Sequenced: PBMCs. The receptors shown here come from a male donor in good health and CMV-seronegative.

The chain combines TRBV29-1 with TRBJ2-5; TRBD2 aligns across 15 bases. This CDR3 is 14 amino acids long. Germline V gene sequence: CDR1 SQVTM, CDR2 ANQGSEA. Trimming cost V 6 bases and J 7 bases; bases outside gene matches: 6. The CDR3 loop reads CSVRGLAGGGTQYF. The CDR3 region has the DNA TGCAGCGTCCGGGGACTAGCGGGGGGTGGGACCCAGTACTTC.

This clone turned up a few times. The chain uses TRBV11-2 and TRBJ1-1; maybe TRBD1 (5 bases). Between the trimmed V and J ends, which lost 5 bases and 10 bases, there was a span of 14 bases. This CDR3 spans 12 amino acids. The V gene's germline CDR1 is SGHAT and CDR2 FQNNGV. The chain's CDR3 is CASSRTGFRAFF. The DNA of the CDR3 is TGTGCCAGCAGCCGAACAGGATTTCGAGCTTTCTTT.

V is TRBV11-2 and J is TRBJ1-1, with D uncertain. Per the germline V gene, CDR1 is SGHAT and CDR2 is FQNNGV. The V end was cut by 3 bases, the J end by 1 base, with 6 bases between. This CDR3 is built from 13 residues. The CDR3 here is CASSFSQNTEAFF. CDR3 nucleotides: TGTGCCAGCAGCTTTAGCCAGAACACTGAAGCTTTCTTT.

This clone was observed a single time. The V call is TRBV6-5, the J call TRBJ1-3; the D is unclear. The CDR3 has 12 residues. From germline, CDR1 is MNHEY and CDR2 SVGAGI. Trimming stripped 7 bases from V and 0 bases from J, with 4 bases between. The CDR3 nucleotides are TGTGCCAGCACCAACTCTGGAAACACCATATATTTT. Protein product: CASTNSGNTIYF.

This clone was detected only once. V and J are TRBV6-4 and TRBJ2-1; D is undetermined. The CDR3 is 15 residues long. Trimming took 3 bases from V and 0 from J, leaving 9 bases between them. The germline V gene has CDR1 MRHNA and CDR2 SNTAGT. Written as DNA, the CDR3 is TGTGCCAGCAGTGAACAGCCAAACTCCTACAATGAGCAGTTCTTC. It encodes CASSEQPNSYNEQFF.

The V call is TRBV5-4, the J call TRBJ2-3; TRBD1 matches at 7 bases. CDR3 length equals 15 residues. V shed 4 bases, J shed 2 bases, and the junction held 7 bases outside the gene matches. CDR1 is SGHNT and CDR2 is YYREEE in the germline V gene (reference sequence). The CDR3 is CASSVRDRLTDTQYF. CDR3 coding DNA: TGTGCCAGCAGCGTCCGGGACAGACTCACAGATACGCAGTATTTT.

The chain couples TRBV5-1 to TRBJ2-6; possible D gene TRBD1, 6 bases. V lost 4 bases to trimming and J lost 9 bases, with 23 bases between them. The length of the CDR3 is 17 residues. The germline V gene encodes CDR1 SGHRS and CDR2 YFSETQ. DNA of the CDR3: TGCGCCAGCAGCCCCATTTTGGTAACAGGGAGAAGCAACGTCCTGACTTTC. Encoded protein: CASSPILVTGRSNVLTF.

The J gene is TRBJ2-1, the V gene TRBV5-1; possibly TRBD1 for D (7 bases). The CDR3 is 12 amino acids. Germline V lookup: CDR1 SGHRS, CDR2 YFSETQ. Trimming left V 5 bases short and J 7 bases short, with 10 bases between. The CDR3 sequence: CASRTGRNEQFF. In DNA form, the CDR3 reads TGCGCCAGCAGGACAGGGAGGAATGAGCAGTTCTTC.

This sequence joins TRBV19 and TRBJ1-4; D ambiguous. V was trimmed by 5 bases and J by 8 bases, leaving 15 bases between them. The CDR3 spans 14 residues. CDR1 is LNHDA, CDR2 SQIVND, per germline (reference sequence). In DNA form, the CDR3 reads TGTGCCAGTAGTGCTTCGTACAGAAACGAAAAACTGTTTTTT. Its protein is CASSASYRNEKLFF.

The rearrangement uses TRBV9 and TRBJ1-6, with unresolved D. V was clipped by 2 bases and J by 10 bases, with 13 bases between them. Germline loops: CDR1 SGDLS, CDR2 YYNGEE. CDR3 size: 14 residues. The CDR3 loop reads CASSVDGVGSPLHF. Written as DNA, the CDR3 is TGTGCCAGCAGCGTCGACGGGGTCGGGTCACCCCTCCACTTT.

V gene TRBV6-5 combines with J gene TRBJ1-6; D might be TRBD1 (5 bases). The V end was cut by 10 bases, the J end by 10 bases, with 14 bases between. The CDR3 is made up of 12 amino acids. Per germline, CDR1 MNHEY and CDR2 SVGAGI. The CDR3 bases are TGTGCCACTCGGCAGGGTTGGTCACCCCTCCACTTT. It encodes CATRQGWSPLHF.

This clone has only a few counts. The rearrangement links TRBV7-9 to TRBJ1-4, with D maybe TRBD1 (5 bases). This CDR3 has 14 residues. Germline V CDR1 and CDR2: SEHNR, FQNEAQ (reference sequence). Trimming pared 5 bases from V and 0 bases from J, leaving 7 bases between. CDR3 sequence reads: CASSRTTTNEKLFF. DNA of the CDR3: TGTGCCAGCAGCCGGACAACAACTAATGAAAAACTGTTTTTT.

DNA for the CDR3: TGTGCCTGGGTAGACAGATCTGGGGCCAACGTCCTGACTTTC. Protein sequence: CAWVDRSGANVLTF. This sequence joins TRBV30 and TRBJ2-6; maybe TRBD1 (5 bases). The CDR3 is made up of 14 amino acids. Deletions cut 5 bases from V and 1 base from J, with 9 bases between. Germline assignment: CDR1 GTSNPN and CDR2 SVGIG (reference sequence).

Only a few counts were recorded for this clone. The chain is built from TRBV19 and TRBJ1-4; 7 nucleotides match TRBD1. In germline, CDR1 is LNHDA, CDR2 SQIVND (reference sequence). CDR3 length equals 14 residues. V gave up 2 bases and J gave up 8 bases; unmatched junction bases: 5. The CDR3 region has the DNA TGTGCCAGTAGTATACCCGGACAGGACGAAAAACTGTTTTTT. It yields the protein CASSIPGQDEKLFF.

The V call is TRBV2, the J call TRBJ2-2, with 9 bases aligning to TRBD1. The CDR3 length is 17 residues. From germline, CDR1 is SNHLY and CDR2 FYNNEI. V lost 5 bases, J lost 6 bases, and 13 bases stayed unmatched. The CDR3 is CASSPGPGQGNPGELFF. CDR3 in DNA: TGTGCCAGCAGTCCGGGGCCGGGACAGGGTAATCCCGGGGAGCTGTTTTTT.

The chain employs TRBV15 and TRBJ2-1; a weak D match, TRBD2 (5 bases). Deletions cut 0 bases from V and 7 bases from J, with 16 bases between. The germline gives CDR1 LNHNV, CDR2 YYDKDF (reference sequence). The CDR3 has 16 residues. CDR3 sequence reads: CATSRDQLPPGNEQFF. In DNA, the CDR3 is TGTGCCACCAGCAGAGATCAACTTCCCCCGGGGAATGAGCAGTTCTTC.

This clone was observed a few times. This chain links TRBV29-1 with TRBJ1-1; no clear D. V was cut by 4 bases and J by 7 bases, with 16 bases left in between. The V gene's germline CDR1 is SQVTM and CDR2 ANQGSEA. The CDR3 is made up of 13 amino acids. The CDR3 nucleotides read TGCAGCGTTGGAGGGATCCCCAGAAATGAAGCTTTCTTT. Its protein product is CSVGGIPRNEAFF.

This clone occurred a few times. Here the CDR3 reads CSVDGTGDEKLFF. The CDR3 bases are TGCAGCGTTGATGGGACAGGGGATGAAAAACTGTTTTTT. This chain links TRBV29-1 with TRBJ1-4, with 10 bases aligning to TRBD1. After removal of 3 bases from V and 6 bases from J, the junction contained 1 base not matched to a gene. The CDR3 loop spans 13 amino acids. From germline, CDR1 is SQVTM and CDR2 ANQGSEA.

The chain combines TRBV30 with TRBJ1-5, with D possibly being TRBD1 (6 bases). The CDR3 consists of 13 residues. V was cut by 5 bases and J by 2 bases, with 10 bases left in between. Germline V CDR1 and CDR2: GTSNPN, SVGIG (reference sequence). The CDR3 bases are TGTGCCTGGGGACAGTTAGGCAATCAGCCCCAGCATTTT. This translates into CAWGQLGNQPQHF.

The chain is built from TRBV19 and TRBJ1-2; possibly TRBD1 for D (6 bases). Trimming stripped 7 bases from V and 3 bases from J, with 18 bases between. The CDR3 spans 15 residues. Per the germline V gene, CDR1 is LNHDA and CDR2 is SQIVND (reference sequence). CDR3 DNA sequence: TGTGCCAGTACTCCCCCCGGACAGACTTACTATGGCTACACCTTC. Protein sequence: CASTPPGQTYYGYTF.

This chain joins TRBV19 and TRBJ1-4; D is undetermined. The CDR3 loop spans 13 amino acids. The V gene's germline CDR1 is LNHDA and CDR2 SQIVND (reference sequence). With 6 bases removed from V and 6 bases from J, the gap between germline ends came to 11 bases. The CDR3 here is CASSPRGHEKLFF. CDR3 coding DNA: TGTGCCAGTAGCCCGAGAGGGCATGAAAAACTGTTTTTT. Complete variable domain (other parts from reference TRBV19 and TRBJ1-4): DGGITQSPKYLFRKEGQNVTLSCEQNLNHDAMYWYRQDPGQGLRLIYYSQIVNDFQKGDIAEGYSVSREKKESFPLTVTSAQKNPTAFYLCASSPRGHEKLFFGSGTQLSVL.

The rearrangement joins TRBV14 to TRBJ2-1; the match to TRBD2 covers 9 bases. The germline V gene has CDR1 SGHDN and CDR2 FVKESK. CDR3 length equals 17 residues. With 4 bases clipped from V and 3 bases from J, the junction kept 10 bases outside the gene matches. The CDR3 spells CASSRRLGSGGYNEQFF. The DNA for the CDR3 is TGTGCCAGCAGCCGACGGTTAGGTAGCGGGGGCTACAATGAGCAGTTCTTC.

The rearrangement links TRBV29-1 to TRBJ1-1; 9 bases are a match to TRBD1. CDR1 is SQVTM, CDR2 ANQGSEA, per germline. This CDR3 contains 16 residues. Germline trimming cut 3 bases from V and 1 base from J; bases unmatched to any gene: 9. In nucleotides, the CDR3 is TGCAGCGTTGAGGGCCCCGAGGACAGGGGGAACACTGAAGCTTTCTTT. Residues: CSVEGPEDRGNTEAFF.

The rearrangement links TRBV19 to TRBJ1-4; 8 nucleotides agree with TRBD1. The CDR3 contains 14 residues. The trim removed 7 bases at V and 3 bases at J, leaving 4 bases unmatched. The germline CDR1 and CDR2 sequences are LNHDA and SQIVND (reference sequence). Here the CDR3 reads CASTRTGPNEKLFF. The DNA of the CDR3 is TGTGCCAGTACTAGGACAGGGCCTAATGAAAAACTGTTTTTT.